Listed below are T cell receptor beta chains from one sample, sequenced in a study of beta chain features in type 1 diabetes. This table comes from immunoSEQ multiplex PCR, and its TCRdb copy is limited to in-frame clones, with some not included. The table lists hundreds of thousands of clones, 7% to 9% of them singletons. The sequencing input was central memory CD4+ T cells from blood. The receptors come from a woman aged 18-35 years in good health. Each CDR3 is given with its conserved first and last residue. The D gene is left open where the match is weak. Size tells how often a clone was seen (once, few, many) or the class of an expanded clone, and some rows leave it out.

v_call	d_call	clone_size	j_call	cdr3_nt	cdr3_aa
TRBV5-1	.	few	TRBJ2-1	TGCGCCAGCAGCAATGGGGAGGCTAGCTCTGAGCAGTTCTTC	CASSNGEASSEQFF
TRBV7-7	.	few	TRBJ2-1	TGTGCTAGCAGCCCCATGCCTGGTTCGCTTCATGAGCAGTTCTTC	CASSPMPGSLHEQFF
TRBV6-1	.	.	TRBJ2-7	TGTGCCAGCAGTGAACGGGCAGGATCCTACGAGCAGTACTTC	CASSERAGSYEQYF
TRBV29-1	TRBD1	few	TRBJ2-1	TGCAGCGGCTACGGGACAGGGGACTACAATGAGCAGTTCTTC	CSGYGTGDYNEQFF
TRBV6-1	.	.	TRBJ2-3	TGTGCCAGCAGTGAAGCGGCAGATACGCAGTATTTT	CASSEAADTQYF
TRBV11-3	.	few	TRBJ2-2	TGTGCCAGCAGCCCTGTACCTGGGGAGCTGTTTTTT	CASSPVPGELFF
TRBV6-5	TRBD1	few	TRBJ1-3	TGTGCCAGCAGGAGGACAGGGACTGGAAACACCATATATTTT	CASRRTGTGNTIYF
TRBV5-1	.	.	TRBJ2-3	TGCGCCAGCAGCCCGGAGCGGTTCACAGATACGCAGTATTTT	CASSPERFTDTQYF
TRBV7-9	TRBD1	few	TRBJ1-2	TGTGCCAGCAATCATGGGACAGGGACCGGAGATGGCTACACCTTC	CASNHGTGTGDGYTF
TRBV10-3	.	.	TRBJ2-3	TGTGCCATCAGTGAGACTACCTCTTTATTTAGGGCGCAGTATTTT	CAISETTSLFRAQYF
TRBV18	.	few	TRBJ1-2	TGTGCCAGCTCCGGACCGATCTATGGCTACACCTTC	CASSGPIYGYTF
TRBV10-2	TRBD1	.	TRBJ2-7	TGCGCCAGCACCCTGGGGTCCCCGGGACAGCGATCCTACGAGCAGTACTTC	CASTLGSPGQRSYEQYF
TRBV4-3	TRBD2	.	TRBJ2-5	TGCGCCAGCAGCCAAGAGGGACTAGGAGAGACCCAGTACTTC	CASSQEGLGETQYF
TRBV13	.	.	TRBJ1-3	TGTGCCAGCAGCCTAAGTCAGGTCTCCAGGGCCACCATATATTTT	CASSLSQVSRATIYF
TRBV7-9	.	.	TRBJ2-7	TGTGCCAGCAGCTTAGCCGGGACCCTTGCCTACGAGCAGTACTTC	CASSLAGTLAYEQYF
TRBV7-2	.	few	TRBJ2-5	TGTGCCAGCAGCTTGTATGGCGAGACCCAGTACTTC	CASSLYGETQYF
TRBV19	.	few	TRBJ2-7	TGTGCCAGTAGGCGGGCCGGACAGAAAGACTACGAGCAGTACTTC	CASRRAGQKDYEQYF
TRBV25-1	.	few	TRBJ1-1	TGTGCCAGCAGGGCCGGGACAGAAGCTTTCTTT	CASRAGTEAFF
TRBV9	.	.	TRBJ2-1	TGTGCCAGCAGCGGAGAGGGACGTTTAGGAACTGAGCAGTTCTTC	CASSGEGRLGTEQFF
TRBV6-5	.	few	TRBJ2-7	TGTGCCAGCAGCACCAGCGGGACAGGTTGGTACGAGCAGTACTTC	CASSTSGTGWYEQYF
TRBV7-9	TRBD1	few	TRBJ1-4	TGTGCCAGCAGCCCCGGGCAGGGGGGATATGAAAAACTGTTTTTT	CASSPGQGGYEKLFF
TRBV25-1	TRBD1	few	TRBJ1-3	TGTGCCAGCAGTGCCGCGGGACAGGGGGCTTCTGGAAACACCATATATTTT	CASSAAGQGASGNTIYF
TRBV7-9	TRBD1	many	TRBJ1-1	TGTGCCAGCGCGGGACAGCGAGCTTTCTTT	CASAGQRAFF
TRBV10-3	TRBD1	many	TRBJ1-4	TGTGCCATCAGTGCCGGGACAGGGGGAGAAAAACTGTTTTTT	CAISAGTGGEKLFF
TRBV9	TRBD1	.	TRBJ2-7	TGTGCCAGCAGCGTAACAGGGGGCAGCCACGAGCAGTACTTC	CASSVTGGSHEQYF
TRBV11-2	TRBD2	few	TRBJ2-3	TGTGCCAGCAGCTTAGAACTAGCGGGAGGGCCAGGCACGCAGTATTTT	CASSLELAGGPGTQYF
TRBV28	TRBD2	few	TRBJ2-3	TGTGCCAGCAGTTCCGTCGCGGGGACTAGAGGAACAGATACGCAGTATTTT	CASSSVAGTRGTDTQYF
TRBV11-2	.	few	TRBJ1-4	TGTGCCAGCAGCTCAGGGGCCGGCCCTAATGAAAAACTGTTTTTT	CASSSGAGPNEKLFF
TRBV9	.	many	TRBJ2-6	TGTGCCAGCAGCGTAGGAAGCTCTGGGGCCAACGTCCTGACTTTC	CASSVGSSGANVLTF
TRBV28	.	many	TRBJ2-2	TGTGCCAGCAGTTGGGGGAGCGGGACCGGGGAGCTGTTTTTT	CASSWGSGTGELFF
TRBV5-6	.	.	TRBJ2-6	TGTGCCAGCAGCTTCTTGGGACTCAGCTCTGGGGCCAACGTCCTGACTTTC	CASSFLGLSSGANVLTF
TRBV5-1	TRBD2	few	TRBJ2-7	TGCGCCAGCAGGTGGAGAGGGAGCGGGGGCGAGCAGTACTTC	CASRWRGSGGEQYF
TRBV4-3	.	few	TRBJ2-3	TGCGCCAGCAGCCAAGGGGCAGGGGGGAGCACAGATACGCAGTATTTT	CASSQGAGGSTDTQYF
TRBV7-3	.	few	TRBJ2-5	TGTGCCAGCAGTAAACAGGGTGGTGTGGAGACCCAGTACTTC	CASSKQGGVETQYF
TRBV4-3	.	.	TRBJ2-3	TGCGCCAGCAGCCAAGATATTGGGGGAGCGGTAGATACGCAGTATTTT	CASSQDIGGAVDTQYF
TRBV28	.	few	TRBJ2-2	TGTGCCGCGAATCGGGGATCGAGCACCGGGGAGCTGTTTTTT	CAANRGSSTGELFF
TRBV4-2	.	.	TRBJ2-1	TGTGCCAGCGCCAACACCCAAAGACTGGGACCCTCCTACAATGAGCAGTTCTTC	CASANTQRLGPSYNEQFF
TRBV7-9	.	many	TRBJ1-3	TGTGCCAGCAGCCCCCGGGGGAACTCTGGAAACACCATATATTTT	CASSPRGNSGNTIYF
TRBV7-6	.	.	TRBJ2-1	TGTGCCAGCAGCTTCCCCCAGTCTGTGGGTGAGCAGTTCTTC	CASSFPQSVGEQFF
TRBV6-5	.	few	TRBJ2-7	TGTGCCAGCAGTTACGCCAGGGGGGAATCCTACGAGCAGTACTTC	CASSYARGESYEQYF
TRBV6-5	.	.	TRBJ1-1	TGTGCCAGCAGTTACTCGATCGTTTCGGGGTTGACTGAAGCTTTCTTT	CASSYSIVSGLTEAFF
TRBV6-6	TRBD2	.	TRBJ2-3	TGTGCCAGCAGATTAGCGGGGCTGAGCACAGATACGCAGTATTTT	CASRLAGLSTDTQYF
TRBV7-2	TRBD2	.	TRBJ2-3	TGTGCCAGCAGCTTAGTGCGACTAGCGATGACAGATACGCAGTATTTT	CASSLVRLAMTDTQYF
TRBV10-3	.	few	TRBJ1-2	TGTGCCATCAGTGATATTGGGCAGGGAGACTATGGCTACACCTTC	CAISDIGQGDYGYTF
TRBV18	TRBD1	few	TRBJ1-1	TGTGCCAGCTCACCGACCCTGCTAACAGGGGGGTACACTGAAGCTTTCTTT	CASSPTLLTGGYTEAFF